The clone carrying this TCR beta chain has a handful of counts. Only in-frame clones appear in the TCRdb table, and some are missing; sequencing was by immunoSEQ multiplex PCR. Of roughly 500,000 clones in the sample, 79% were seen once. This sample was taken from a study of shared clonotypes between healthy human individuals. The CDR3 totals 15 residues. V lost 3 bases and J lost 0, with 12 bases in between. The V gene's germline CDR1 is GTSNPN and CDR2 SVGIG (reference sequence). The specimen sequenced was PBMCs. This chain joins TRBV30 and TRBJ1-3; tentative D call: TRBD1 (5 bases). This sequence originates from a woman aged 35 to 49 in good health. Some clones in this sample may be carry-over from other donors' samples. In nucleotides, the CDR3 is TGTGCCTGGAGCCGCGGGGCTATCTCTGGAAACACCATATATTTT. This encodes CAWSRGAISGNTIYF.